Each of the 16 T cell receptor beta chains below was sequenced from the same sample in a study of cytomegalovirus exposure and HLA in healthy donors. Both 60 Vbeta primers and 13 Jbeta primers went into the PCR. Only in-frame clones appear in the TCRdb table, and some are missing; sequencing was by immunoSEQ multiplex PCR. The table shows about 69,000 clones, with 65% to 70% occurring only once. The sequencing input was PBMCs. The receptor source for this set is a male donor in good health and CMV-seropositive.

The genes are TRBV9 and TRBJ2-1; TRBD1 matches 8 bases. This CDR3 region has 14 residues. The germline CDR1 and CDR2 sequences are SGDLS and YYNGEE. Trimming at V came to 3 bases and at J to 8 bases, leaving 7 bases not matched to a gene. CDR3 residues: CASSAWDRLHEQFF. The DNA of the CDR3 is TGTGCCAGCAGCGCGTGGGACAGGCTCCATGAGCAGTTCTTC.

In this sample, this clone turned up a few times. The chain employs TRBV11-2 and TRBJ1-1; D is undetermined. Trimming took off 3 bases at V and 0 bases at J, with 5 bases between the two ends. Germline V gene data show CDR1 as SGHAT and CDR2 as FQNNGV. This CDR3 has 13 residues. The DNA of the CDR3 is TGTGCCAGCAGCTTTAACATGAACACTGAAGCTTTCTTT. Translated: CASSFNMNTEAFF.

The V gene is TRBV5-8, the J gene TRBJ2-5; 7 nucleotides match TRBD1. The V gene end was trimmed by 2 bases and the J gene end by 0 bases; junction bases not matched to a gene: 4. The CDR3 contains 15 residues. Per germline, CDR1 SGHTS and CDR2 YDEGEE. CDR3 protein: CASSLRGLHQETQYF. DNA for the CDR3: TGTGCCAGCAGCTTAAGGGGGCTTCACCAAGAGACCCAGTACTTC.

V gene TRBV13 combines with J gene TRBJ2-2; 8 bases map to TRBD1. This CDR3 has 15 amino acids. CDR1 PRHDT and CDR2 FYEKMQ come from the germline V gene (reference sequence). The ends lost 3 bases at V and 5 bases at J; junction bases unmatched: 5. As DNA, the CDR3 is TGTGCCAGCAGCTTTCGACAGGGGAGGACCGGGGAGCTGTTTTTT. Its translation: CASSFRQGRTGELFF.

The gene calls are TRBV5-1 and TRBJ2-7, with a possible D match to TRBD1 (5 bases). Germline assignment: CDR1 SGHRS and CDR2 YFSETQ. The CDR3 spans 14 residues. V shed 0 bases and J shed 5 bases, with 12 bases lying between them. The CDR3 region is CASSLDGRVNEQYF. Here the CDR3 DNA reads TGCGCCAGCAGCTTGGACGGCAGGGTAAACGAGCAGTACTTC.

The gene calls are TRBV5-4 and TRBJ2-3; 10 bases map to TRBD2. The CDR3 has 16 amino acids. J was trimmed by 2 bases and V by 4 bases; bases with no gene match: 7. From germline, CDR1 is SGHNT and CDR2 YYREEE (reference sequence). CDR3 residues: CASSPLGLADTDTQYF. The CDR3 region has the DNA TGTGCCAGCAGCCCACTAGGACTAGCGGACACAGATACGCAGTATTTT.

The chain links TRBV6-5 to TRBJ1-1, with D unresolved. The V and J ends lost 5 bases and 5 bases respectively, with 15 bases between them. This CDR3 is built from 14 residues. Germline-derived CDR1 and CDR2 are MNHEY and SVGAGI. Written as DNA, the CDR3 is TGTGCCAGCAGTCGACTGACCGGAAGGACTGAAGCTTTCTTT. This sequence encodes CASSRLTGRTEAFF.

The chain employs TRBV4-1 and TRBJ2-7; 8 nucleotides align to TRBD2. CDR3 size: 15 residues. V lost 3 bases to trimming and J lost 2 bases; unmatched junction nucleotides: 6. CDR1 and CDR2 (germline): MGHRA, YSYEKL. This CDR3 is CASSQKRGTAYEQYF. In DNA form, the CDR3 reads TGCGCCAGCAGCCAGAAGCGGGGGACCGCCTACGAGCAGTACTTC.

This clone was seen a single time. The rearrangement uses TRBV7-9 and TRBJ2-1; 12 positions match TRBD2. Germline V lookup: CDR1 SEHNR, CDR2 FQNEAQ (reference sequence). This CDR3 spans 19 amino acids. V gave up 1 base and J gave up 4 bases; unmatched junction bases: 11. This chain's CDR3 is CASSLVASGGAPFYNEQFF. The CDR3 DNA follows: TGTGCCAGCAGCTTAGTTGCTAGCGGGGGGGCCCCGTTTTACAATGAGCAGTTCTTC.

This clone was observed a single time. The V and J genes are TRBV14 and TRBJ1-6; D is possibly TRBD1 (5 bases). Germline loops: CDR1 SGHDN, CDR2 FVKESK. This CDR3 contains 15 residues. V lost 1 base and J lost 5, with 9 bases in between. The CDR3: CASSQAGGHNSPLHF. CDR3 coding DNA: TGTGCCAGCAGCCAAGCGGGGGGTCATAATTCACCCCTCCACTTT.

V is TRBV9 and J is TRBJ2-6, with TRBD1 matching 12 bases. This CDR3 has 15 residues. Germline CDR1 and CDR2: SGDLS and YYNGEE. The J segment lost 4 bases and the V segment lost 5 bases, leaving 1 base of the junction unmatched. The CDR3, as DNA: TGTGCCAGCAGGGGACAGGGGGCCGGGGCCAACGTCCTGACTTTC. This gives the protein CASRGQGAGANVLTF.

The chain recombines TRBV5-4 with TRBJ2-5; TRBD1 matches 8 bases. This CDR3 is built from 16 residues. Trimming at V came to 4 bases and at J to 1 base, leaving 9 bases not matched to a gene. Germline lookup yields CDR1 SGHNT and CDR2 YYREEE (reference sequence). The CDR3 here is CASSDPGQALQETQYF. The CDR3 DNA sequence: TGTGCCAGCAGCGACCCGGGACAGGCCCTCCAAGAGACCCAGTACTTC. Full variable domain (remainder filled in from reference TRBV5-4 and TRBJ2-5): ETGVTQSPTHLIKTRGQQVTLRCSSQSGHNTVSWYQQALGQGPQFIFQYYREEENGRGNFPPRFSGLQFPNYSSELNVNALELDDSALYLCASSDPGQALQETQYFGPGTRLLVL.

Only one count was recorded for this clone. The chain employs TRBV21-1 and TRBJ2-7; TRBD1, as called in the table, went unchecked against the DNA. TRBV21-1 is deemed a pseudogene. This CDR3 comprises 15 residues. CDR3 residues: CASSKGQGNSYEQYF. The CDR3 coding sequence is TGTGCCAGCAGCAAAGGGCAGGGAAACTCCTACGAGCAGTACTTC.

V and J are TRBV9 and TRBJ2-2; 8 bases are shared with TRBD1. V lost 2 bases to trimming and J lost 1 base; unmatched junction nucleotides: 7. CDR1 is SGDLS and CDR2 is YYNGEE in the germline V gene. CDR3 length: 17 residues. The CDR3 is CASSVPRTGRNTGELFF. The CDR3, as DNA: TGTGCCAGCAGCGTGCCTCGGACAGGGAGGAACACCGGGGAGCTGTTTTTT.

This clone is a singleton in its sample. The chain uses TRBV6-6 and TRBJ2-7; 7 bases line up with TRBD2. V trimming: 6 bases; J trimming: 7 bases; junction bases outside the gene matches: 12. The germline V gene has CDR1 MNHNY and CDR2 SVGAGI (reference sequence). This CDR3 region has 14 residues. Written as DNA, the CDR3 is TGTGCCAGCAGCCCCCCGGGCGGGAGTCGGGAGCAGTACTTC. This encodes CASSPPGGSREQYF.

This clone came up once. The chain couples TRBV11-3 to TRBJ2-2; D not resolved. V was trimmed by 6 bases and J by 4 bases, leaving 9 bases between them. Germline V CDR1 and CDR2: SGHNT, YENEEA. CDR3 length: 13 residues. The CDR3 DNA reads TGTGCCAGCAGTCTTGTATCCACCGGGGAGCTGTTTTTT. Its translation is CASSLVSTGELFF.